Reported below is one T cell receptor (beta chain). The CDR3 loop spans 15 amino acids. CDR1 and CDR2 (germline): SGHAT, FQNNGV. Deletions cut 0 bases from V and 3 bases from J, with 11 bases between. This sample was taken from a study of blood T cell repertoires in COVID-19. Turning to the study itself: The analysed material was cDNA or gDNA that came from T cells, B-cell-depleted T cells, or PBMCs.

As handled by the study authors: Amplification with reference gene primers provided the estimates of nucleated cell counts. Data came from immunoSEQ multiplex PCR; TCRdb stores just in-frame clones and leaves some out. V, J and clone size are taken as reported in that table, and D and trimming were inferred from the DNA itself. The data hold more than 25,000 clones, with 80% to 90% observed a single time. This TCR derives from a man aged 55 to 70 with acute or convalescent COVID-19. This chain joins TRBV11-2 and TRBJ1-1; D not certain. The sequenced sample consisted of peripheral blood. DNA for the CDR3: TGTGCCAGCAGCTTAGACGGGATTCGGGACACTGAAGCTTTCTTT. Its translation: CASSLDGIRDTEAFF.